This TCR beta chain was observed in a study of blood T cell repertoires in COVID-19. In germline, CDR1 is MGHRA, CDR2 YSYEKL. V shed 5 bases and J 2 bases; nucleotides not matched to a gene: 19. The CDR3 is made up of 20 amino acids. Across under 25 US areas, participants ranged in age from about 18 to 100 years. Assignment of participants to cohorts was predicated upon participant-reported clinical history. TCRdb keeps only in-frame clones here, not all; method: immunoSEQ multiplex PCR. The sample has around 170,000 clones, around 88% seen once. Sequencing input: PBMCs or T cells enriched from blood (not recorded which). The clonotype was recovered from a woman younger than 45 who had recovered from COVID-19. The chain links TRBV4-1 to TRBJ1-3, with 9 bases fitting TRBD1. CDR3 nucleotide sequence: TGCGCCAGCAGCACCTCCCCCGGGACAGGGAATCTCCCCCCTGGAAACACCATATATTTT. Protein: CASSTSPGTGNLPPGNTIYF.